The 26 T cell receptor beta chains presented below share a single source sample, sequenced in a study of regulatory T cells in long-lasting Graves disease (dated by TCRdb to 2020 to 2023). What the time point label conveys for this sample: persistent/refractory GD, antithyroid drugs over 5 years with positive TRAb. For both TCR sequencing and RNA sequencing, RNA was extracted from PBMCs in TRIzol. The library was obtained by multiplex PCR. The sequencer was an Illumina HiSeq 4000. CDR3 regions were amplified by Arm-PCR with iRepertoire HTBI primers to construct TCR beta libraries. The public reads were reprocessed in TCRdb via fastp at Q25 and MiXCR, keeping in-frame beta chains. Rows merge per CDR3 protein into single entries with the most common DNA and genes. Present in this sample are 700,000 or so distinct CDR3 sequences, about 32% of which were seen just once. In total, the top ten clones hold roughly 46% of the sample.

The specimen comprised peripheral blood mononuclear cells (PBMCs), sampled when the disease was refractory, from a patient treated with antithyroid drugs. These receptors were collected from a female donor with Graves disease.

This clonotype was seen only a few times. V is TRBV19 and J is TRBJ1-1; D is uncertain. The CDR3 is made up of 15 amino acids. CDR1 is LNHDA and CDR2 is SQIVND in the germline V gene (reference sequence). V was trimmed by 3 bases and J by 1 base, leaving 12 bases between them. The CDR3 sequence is CASSMVSNRNTEAFF. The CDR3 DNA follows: TGTGCCAGTAGTATGGTCTCGAACAGGAACACTGAAGCTTTCTTT. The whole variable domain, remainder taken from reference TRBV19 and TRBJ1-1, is DGGITQSPKYLFRKEGQNVTLSCEQNLNHDAMYWYRQDPGQGLRLIYYSQIVNDFQKGDIAEGYSVSREKKESFPLTVTSAQKNPTAFYLCASSMVSNRNTEAFFGQGTRLTVV.

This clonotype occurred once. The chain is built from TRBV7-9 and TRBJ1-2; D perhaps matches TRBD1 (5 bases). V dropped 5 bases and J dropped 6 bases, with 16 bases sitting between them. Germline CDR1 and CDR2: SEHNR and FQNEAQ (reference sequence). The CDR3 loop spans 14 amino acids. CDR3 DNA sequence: TGTGCCAGCAGCCGTGAGGGGTCCGTTAATGGCTACACCTTC. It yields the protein CASSREGSVNGYTF. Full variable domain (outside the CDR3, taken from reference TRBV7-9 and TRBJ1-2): DTGVSQNPRHKITKRGQNVTFRCDPISEHNRLYWYRQTLGQGPEFLTYFQNEAQLEKSRLLSDRFSAERPKGSFSTLEIQRTEQGDSAMYLCASSREGSVNGYTFGSGTRLTVV.

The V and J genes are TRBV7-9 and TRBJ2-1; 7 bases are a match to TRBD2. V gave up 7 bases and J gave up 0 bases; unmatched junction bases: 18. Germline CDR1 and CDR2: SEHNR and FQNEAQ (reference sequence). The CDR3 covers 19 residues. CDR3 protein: CASTPPLARGGGSYNEQFF. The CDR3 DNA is TGTGCCAGCACTCCTCCCCTCGCGCGGGGCGGGGGCTCCTACAATGAGCAGTTCTTC.

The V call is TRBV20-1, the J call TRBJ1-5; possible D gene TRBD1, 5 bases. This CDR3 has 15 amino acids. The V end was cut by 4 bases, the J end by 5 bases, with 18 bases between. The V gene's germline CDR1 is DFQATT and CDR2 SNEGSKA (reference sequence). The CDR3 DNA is TGCAGTGCTATGCGGGGGGGAGTGGGCCATCAGCCCCAGCATTTT. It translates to CSAMRGGVGHQPQHF.

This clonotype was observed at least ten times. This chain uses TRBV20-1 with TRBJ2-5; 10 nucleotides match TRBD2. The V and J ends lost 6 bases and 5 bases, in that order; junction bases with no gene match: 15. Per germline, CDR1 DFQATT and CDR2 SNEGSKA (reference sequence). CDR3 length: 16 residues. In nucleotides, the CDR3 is TGCAGTGCCCTCGTGCCGGCGACTAGCGGGTGGGAGACCCAGTACTTC. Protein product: CSALVPATSGWETQYF.

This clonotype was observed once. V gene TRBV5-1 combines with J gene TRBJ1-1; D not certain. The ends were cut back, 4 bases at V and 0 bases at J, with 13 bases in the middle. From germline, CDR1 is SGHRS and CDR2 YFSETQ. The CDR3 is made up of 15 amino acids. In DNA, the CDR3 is TGCGCCAGCAGCGTTGCCTGGGCGATGAACACTGAAGCTTTCTTT. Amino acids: CASSVAWAMNTEAFF. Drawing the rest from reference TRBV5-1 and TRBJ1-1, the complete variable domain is KAGVTQTPRYLIKTRGQQVTLSCSPISGHRSVSWYQQTPGQGLQFLFEYFSETQRNKGNFPGRFSGRQFSNSRSEMNVSTLELGDSALYLCASSVAWAMNTEAFFGQGTRLTVV.

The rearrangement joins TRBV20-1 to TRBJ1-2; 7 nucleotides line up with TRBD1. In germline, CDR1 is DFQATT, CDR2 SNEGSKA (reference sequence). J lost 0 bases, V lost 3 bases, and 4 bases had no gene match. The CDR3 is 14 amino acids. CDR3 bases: TGCAGTGCTAGTGGGACAGCTCCTAACTATGGCTACACCTTC. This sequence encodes CSASGTAPNYGYTF.

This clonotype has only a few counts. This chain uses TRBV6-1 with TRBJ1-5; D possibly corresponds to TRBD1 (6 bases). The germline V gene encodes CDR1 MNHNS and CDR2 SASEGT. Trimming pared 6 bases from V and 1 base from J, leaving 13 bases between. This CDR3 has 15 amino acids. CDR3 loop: CASRPHRESNQPQHF. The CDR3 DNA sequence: TGTGCCAGCAGACCACACAGGGAGAGCAATCAGCCCCAGCATTTT.

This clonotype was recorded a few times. The CDR3 nucleotides are TGCAGTGCCAGTTTCCGGGCGACGCCCTCTGGAAACACCATATATTTT. It encodes CSASFRATPSGNTIYF. This chain links TRBV20-1 with TRBJ1-3; the D is unclear. V was cut by 6 bases and J by 0 bases, with 18 bases left in between. Germline V gene data show CDR1 as DFQATT and CDR2 as SNEGSKA (reference sequence). The CDR3 totals 16 residues.

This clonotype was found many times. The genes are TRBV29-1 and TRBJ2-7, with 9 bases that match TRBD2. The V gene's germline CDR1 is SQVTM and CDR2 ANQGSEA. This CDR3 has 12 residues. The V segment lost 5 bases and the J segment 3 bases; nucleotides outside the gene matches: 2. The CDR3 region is CSVKTSGYEQYF. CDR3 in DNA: TGCAGCGTTAAGACTAGCGGCTACGAGCAGTACTTC.

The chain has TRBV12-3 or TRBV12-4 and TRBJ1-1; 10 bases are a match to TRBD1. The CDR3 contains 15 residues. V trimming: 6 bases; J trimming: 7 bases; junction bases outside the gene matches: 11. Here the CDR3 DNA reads TGTGCCAGCAGCCGGCGAATTGGGACAGGGGATGAAGCTTTCTTT. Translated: CASSRRIGTGDEAFF.

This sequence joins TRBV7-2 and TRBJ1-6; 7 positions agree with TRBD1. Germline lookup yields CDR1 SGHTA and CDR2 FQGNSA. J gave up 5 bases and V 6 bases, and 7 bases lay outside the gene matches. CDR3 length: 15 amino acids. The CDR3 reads CASSPGTAHNSPLHF. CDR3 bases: TGTGCCAGCAGTCCCGGGACAGCCCATAATTCACCCCTCCACTTT.

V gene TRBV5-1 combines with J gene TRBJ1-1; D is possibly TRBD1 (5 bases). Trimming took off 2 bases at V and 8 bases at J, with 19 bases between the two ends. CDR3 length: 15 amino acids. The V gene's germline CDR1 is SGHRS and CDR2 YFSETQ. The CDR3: CASSFDRPGRQEAFF. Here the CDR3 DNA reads TGCGCCAGCAGCTTCGACCGGCCGGGACGACAGGAAGCTTTCTTT. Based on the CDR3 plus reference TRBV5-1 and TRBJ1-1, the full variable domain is KAGVTQTPRYLIKTRGQQVTLSCSPISGHRSVSWYQQTPGQGLQFLFEYFSETQRNKGNFPGRFSGRQFSNSRSEMNVSTLELGDSALYLCASSFDRPGRQEAFFGQGTRLTVV.

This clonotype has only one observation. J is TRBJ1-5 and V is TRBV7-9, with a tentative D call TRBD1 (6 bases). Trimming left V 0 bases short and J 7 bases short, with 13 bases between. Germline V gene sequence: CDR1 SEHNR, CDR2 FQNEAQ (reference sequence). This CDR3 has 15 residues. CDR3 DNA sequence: TGTGCCAGCAGCTTAGCGGGAGGGGGTGAGCAGCCCCAGCATTTT. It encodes CASSLAGGGEQPQHF.

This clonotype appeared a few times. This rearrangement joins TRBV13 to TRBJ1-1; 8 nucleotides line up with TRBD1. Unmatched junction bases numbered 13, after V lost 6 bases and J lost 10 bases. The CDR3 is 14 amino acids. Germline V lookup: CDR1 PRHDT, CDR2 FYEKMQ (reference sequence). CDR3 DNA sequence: TGTGCCAGCAGGAAGGGGGCAGGGGGCGCGGTAGCTTTCTTT. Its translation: CASRKGAGGAVAFF.

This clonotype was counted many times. CDR3 DNA sequence: TGTGCCAGCAGCTTAGCAGGGGTATACGAGCAGTACTTC. Protein: CASSLAGVYEQYF. This chain connects TRBV27 to TRBJ2-7; maybe TRBD1 (6 bases). The V and J ends lost 6 bases and 4 bases respectively, with 13 bases between them. Germline V gene data show CDR1 as MNHEY and CDR2 as SMNVEV (reference sequence). The length of the CDR3 is 13 residues.

In DNA form, the CDR3 reads TGTGCCAGCAGTTCTGGGACAGGGGGCTTTCTGGCCTATGGCTACACCTTC. It specifies CASSSGTGGFLAYGYTF. The rearrangement uses TRBV5-6 and TRBJ1-2; 12 nucleotides line up with TRBD1. Germline values: CDR1 SGHDT, CDR2 YYEEEE. The CDR3 extends over 17 amino acids. V dropped 5 bases and J dropped 4; count of bases not matched to a gene: 12.

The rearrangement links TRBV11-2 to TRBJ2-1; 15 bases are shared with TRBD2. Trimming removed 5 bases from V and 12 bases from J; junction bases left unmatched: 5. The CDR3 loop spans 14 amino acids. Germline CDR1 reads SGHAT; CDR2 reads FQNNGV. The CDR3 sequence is CASSRPGLAGGQFF. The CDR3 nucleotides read TGTGCCAGCAGCCGGCCGGGACTAGCGGGAGGGCAGTTCTTC.

CDR3: CASSADSSYNSPLHF. CDR3 DNA sequence: TGTGCCAGCAGTGCCGACAGCTCCTATAATTCACCCCTCCACTTT. The V and J genes are TRBV27 and TRBJ1-6, with D maybe TRBD1 (5 bases). The CDR3 runs 15 residues. Germline V CDR1 and CDR2: MNHEY, SMNVEV (reference sequence). V lost 5 bases and J lost 0, with 8 bases in between.

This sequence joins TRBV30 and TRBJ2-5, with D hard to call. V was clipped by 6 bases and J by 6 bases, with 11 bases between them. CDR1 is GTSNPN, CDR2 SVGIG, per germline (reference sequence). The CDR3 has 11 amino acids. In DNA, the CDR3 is TGTGCCTGTAGGAAGGCGAAGACCCAGTACTTC. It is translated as CACRKAKTQYF.

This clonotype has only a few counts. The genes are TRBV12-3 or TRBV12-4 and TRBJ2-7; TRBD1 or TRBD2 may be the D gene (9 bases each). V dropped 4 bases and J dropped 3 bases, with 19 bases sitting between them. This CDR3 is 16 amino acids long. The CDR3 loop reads CASSYGLAGQGYEQYF. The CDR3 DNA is TGTGCCAGCAGTTACGGGCTAGCGGGACAGGGCTACGAGCAGTACTTC.

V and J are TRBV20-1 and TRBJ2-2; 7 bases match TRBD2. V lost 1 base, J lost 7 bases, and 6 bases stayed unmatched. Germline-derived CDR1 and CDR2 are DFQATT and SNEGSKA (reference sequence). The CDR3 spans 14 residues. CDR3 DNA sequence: TGCAGTGCTAGAGTAGATAGGACTAGCGGGGAGCTGTTTTTT. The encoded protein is CSARVDRTSGELFF.

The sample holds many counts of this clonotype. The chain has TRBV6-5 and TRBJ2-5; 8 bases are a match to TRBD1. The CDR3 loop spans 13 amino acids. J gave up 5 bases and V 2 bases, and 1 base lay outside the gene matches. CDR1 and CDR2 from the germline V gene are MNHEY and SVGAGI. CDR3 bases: TGTGCCAGCAGTTACCGGACAGGGGAGACCCAGTACTTC. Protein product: CASSYRTGETQYF.

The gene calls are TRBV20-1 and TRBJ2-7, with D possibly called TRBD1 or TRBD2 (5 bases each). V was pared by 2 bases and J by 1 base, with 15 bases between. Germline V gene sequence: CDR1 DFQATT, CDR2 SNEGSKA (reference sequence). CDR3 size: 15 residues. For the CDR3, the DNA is TGCAGTGCTAGAACCCGGGACCACATGTCCTACGAGCAGTACTTC. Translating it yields CSARTRDHMSYEQYF.

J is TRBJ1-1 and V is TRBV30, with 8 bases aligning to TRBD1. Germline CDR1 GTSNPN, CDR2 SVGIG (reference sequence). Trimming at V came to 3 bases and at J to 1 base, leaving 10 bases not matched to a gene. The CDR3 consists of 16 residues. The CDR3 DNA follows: TGTGCCTGGAGAAGGAGGGGACAGGTACGGAACACTGAAGCTTTCTTT. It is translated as CAWRRRGQVRNTEAFF.

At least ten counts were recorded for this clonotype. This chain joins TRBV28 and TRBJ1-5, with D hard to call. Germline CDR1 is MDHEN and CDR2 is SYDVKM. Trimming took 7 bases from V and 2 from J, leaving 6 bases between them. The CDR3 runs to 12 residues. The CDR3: CASKVGNQPQHF. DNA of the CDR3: TGTGCCAGCAAGGTCGGCAATCAGCCCCAGCATTTT.